This TCR beta chain was profiled in a study (dated by TCRdb to between 2014 and 2017). Turning to the overall study: Whether tumor-infiltrating Tregs in breast cancer are recruited from blood Tregs or converted in situ from other CD4+ T cell subsets was tested. General study outcomes and caveats: Validation in the larger cohort was restricted to a single TCR beta V-J rearrangement rather than whole repertoires. Tumor memory CD4+ T cell TCR gene usage was found to cluster with blood and lymph node memory CD4+ cells and with lymph node naive CD4+ cells. The TCR alpha and beta sequences of tumor-infiltrating Tregs showed the greatest overlap with tumor naive CD4+ T cells, followed by blood naive CD4+ T cells.

The Miltenyi Naive CD4+ T Cell Isolation kit was used to purify naive CD4+ T cells, and CD25 microbeads were used to remove Tregs. Tregs, naive and memory CD4+ T cells from tumor, blood and ipsilateral draining lymph nodes of roughly 5 breast cancer patients underwent full-length TCR alpha and beta sequencing. Tumor tissue, along with lymph nodes from ipsilateral axillary dissection, was perfused with PBS, minced, and then digested using collagenase I and hyaluronidase. Mononuclear cells from lymph nodes or over 45 ml of peripheral blood were isolated by Ficoll density gradient centrifugation. FACS confirmed that the sorted cell populations were more than 90% pure. Amplification of full-length TCR variable regions was done by 5' RACE PCR using constant-region reverse primers, and this step was followed by semi-nested PCR with Nested Universal Primer A. The ReliaPrep RNA Cell Miniprep System was used to extract total RNA, which was then reverse transcribed into 5'RACE-ready cDNA with the SMARTer RACE 5'/3' Kit. Multiplex adaptors were used to barcode the full-length TCR alpha and beta libraries, which were then sequenced on an Illumina MiSeq. Regarding the original processing steps: For each of nine subset-tissue groups, sequencing data from the five patients were pooled, and the groups were compared by unsupervised clustering of TCR gene usage. The Morisita-Horn index, with shared sequences weighted by their contribution to each repertoire, was used to calculate repertoire similarity. TCRdb reran the public reads through fastp at Q25 and MiXCR, keeping productive beta chains. Duplicate CDR3 protein sequences are folded into a single record with the most common DNA and genes. The V and J calls here are based on TCRdb, not the publication. The sample has nearly 40,000 distinct CDR3 sequences on record, under 20% of them singletons. Approximately 3% of the sample belongs to the ten largest clones.

Trimming costs V 6 bases and J 1 base, and their ends lie 0 bases apart. CDR3 length: 11 amino acids, cysteine to phenylalanine. The kept DNA is CDR3 alone, 33 bases in frame from the first base. As encoded in the germline V gene, CDR1 is MNHNS while CDR2 is SASEGT. With respect to this clonotype: Its antigen has not been determined. One base away lies a much larger clone, so this may be a sequencing read error.

The specimen sequenced was naive CD4+ T cells sorted from a lymph node. The cell subset or site label of this sample denotes: naive CD4+ T cells, CD4+CD45RA+CD25-. The rearranged segments are TRBV6-1 and TRBJ2-2; the D gene assignment is ambiguous. This TCR derives from a female donor with breast cancer. The sequenced DNA is TGTGCCAGCAGGAACACCGGGGAGCTGTTTTTT. It is translated as CASRNTGELFF.